One sample yielded the 8 T cell receptor beta chains listed below, sequenced in a study of T cells expressing NK-cell markers. TCRdb re-called the 5' RACE reads and shows each CDR3 protein once, DNA omitted. The repertoire table contains about 390,000 distinct CDR3 sequences. Sequencing was performed on blood T cells: a sorted CD56 or NKG2C T cell subset, CD4+ or CD8+ T cells, or bulk PBMC T cells (not recorded which). These receptor sequences come from a woman in her forties or fifties in good health.

V is TRBV7-9 and J is TRBJ2-3; TCRdb's assignment of TRBD2 cannot be checked, as there is no DNA. Germline CDR1 SEHNR, CDR2 FQNEAQ (reference sequence). The CDR3 is made up of 18 amino acids. The CDR3 region is CASSRGGGRVQSTDTQYF.

The chain employs TRBV12-5 and TRBJ2-2; TCRdb selects TRBD2, and the lack of DNA leaves this call unchecked. CDR3 size: 16 residues. In germline, CDR1 is LGHNT, CDR2 FRNRAP. The CDR3: CASGLVLGGPTGELFF.

The gene calls are TRBV16 and TRBJ2-3. This CDR3 comprises 13 residues. The germline V gene has CDR1 KGHSY and CDR2 FQNENV. The CDR3: CASSQGTTDTQYF.

J is TRBJ2-3 and V is TRBV7-8; TCRdb's D gene call, TRBD2, goes unchecked for lack of DNA. The CDR3 loop spans 16 amino acids. The V gene's germline CDR1 is SGHVS and CDR2 FQNEAQ. The CDR3 is CASSPTSGALEDTQYF.

This chain uses TRBV20-1 with TRBJ2-1. Germline loops: CDR1 DFQATT, CDR2 SNEGSKA (reference sequence). This CDR3 contains 16 residues. CDR3 region: CSARDLSTFLYNEQFF.

This chain uses TRBV3-1 with TRBJ2-3; TCRdb selects TRBD2, and the lack of DNA leaves this call unchecked. This CDR3 has 17 amino acids. Per germline, CDR1 LGHDT and CDR2 YNNKEL (reference sequence). The CDR3 spells CASSQEEREEAGDTQYF.

This chain uses TRBV4-1 with TRBJ2-4; TCRdb lists TRBD1, though no DNA is available to test this call. The CDR3 contains 16 residues. The germline CDR1 and CDR2 sequences are MGHRA and YSYEKL. The CDR3 region is CASSPTEARNKNIQYF.

This rearrangement joins TRBV20-1 to TRBJ1-2. Per the germline V gene, CDR1 is DFQATT and CDR2 is SNEGSKA (reference sequence). CDR3 length: 13 residues. This CDR3 reads CSAEQGENYGYTF.